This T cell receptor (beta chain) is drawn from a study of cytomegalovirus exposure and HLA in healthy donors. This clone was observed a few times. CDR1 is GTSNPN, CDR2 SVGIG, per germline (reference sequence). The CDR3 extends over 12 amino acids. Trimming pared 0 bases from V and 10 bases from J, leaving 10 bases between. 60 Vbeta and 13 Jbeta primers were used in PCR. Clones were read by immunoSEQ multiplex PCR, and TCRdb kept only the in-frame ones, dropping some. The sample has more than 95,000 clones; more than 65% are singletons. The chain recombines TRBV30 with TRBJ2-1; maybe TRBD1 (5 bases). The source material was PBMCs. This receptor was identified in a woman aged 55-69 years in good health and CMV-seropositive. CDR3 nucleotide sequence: TGTGCCTGGAGTGTACAAGGACACGAGCAGTTCTTC. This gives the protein CAWSVQGHEQFF.